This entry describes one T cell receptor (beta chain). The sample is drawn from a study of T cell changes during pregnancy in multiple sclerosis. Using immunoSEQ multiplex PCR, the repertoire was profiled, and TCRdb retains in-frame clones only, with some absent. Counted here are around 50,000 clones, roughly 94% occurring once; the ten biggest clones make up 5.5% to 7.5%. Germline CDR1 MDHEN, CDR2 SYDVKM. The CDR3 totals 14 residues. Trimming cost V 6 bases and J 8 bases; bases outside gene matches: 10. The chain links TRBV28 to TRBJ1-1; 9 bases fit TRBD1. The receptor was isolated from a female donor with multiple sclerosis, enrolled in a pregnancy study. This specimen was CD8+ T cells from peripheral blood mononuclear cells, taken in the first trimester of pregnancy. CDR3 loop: CASRGDRASSEAFF. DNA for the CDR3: TGTGCCAGCAGGGGGGACAGGGCTTCAAGCGAAGCTTTCTTT. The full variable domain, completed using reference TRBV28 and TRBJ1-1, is DVKVTQSSRYLVKRTGEKVFLECVQDMDHENMFWYRQDPGLGLRLIYFSYDVKMKEKGDIPEGYSVSREKKERFSLILESASTNQTSMYLCASRGDRASSEAFFGQGTRLTVV.